This is a list of T cell receptor beta chains from one sample in a study of blood T cell repertoires in COVID-19. Assay: immunoSEQ multiplex PCR; the TCRdb copy retains only in-frame clones and omits some. The sample records about 240,000 clones, about 90% being singletons. Sequences were obtained from peripheral blood. The receptors were gathered from a woman in her 30s who had recovered from COVID-19. The CDR3 runs from the conserved cysteine through the conserved F or W. A D gene is named only where the DNA matches it firmly. For some rows the clone size is stated as once, few or many, or as a class when expanded; others skip it.

CDR3nt	CDR3aa	j_gene	d_gene	abundance	v_gene
TGTGCCAGCACCCCGGGACAGGCGAGCAATGAGCAGTTCTTC	CASTPGQASNEQFF	TRBJ2-1	TRBD1	.	TRBV9
TGTGCCAGCAGTTACCGGACTAGCGGGAAGCCGGATACGCAGTATTTT	CASSYRTSGKPDTQYF	TRBJ2-3	TRBD2	few	TRBV6-5
TGTGCCAGCAGAGCTCGGACAGGGGGAGACGGCTACACCTTC	CASRARTGGDGYTF	TRBJ1-2	TRBD1	.	TRBV6-5
TGTGCCAGCATTCTCCTTACAGGGATCTATGGCTACACCTTC	CASILLTGIYGYTF	TRBJ1-2	.	.	TRBV6-5
TGCGCCAGCAGCCAAGAGGAGGGATCGGGCTACACCTTC	CASSQEEGSGYTF	TRBJ1-2	.	.	TRBV4-1
TGTGCCAGCAGTACCAGGGGAAACGGTAAAGAGACCCAGTACTTC	CASSTRGNGKETQYF	TRBJ2-5	.	.	TRBV6-2/TRBV6-3
TGTGCCAGCAGCGTTACAGGGCACGACGAGCAGTACTTC	CASSVTGHDEQYF	TRBJ2-7	.	.	TRBV9
TGTGCCACCCTGGACAGGGACACCGGGGAGCTGTTTTTT	CATLDRDTGELFF	TRBJ2-2	TRBD1	.	TRBV6-6
TGTGCCATCACCGGGACAGGGATACCTGAAGCTTTCTTT	CAITGTGIPEAFF	TRBJ1-1	TRBD1	.	TRBV10-3
TGTGCCAGCCATTCAGGGGCGCACACAGATACGCAGTATTTT	CASHSGAHTDTQYF	TRBJ2-3	.	.	TRBV9
TGTGCCAGCAGCCTAGGACAGTTAAGCACAGATACGCAGTATTTT	CASSLGQLSTDTQYF	TRBJ2-3	.	once	TRBV7-3
TGTGCCACCAGTGACCAGGGAAGCAATCAGCCCCAGCATTTT	CATSDQGSNQPQHF	TRBJ1-5	.	.	TRBV24-1
TGTGCCAGTAGTCTTAGGGAGGCCCTCCACGAGCAGTACTTC	CASSLREALHEQYF	TRBJ2-7	.	.	TRBV19
TGTGCCAGCAGCCCCAGTCTATCGGGGTTAGGGAACACCGGGGAGCTGTTTTTT	CASSPSLSGLGNTGELFF	TRBJ2-2	.	.	TRBV5-5
TGTGCCAGCAGCAGGATCCCGGGAAGGGACAATCAGCCCCAGCATTTT	CASSRIPGRDNQPQHF	TRBJ1-5	.	.	TRBV21-1
TGTGCCAGCAGCCAAGAATGGCCGGGGTACCCCTTCTATGGCTACACCTTC	CASSQEWPGYPFYGYTF	TRBJ1-2	.	.	TRBV14
TGTGCCAGCAGCTTAGGACTAGCGGGGTTCACAGATACGCAGTATTTT	CASSLGLAGFTDTQYF	TRBJ2-3	TRBD2	.	TRBV7-3
TGTGCCAGCAGCCAAGGGGGGGCCTCGAACACCGGGGAGCTGTTTTTT	CASSQGGASNTGELFF	TRBJ2-2	.	few	TRBV16
TGTGCATTGAGGCTAGCGGGGGGGCTGAGGGAAAACATTCAGTACTTC	CALRLAGGLRENIQYF	TRBJ2-4	TRBD2	.	TRBV30
TGCAGCGTTGAAAGACAGGGATCCCTAGTTGTAAATGAGCAGTTCTTC	CSVERQGSLVVNEQFF	TRBJ2-1	TRBD1	.	TRBV29-1
TGTGCCAGTCGGCGAAAGGCGGTGAACACTGAAGCTTTCTTT	CASRRKAVNTEAFF	TRBJ1-1	.	few	TRBV6-1
TGTGCCACCAGTGAACCAAGGGGGCCACCCCGTTACGAGCAGTACTTC	CATSEPRGPPRYEQYF	TRBJ2-7	TRBD1	.	TRBV24-1
TGTGCCAGCAGTGGACCGGGACAGGGGCTAGATACGCAGTATTTT	CASSGPGQGLDTQYF	TRBJ2-3	TRBD1	.	TRBV2
TGTGCCAGCAGCGATGACAGGGGGGGTTGGAAACTGTTTTTT	CASSDDRGGWKLFF	TRBJ1-4	TRBD1	.	TRBV2
TGTGCCAGCAGTTGGAACAGGGGACGATCACCCCTCCACTTT	CASSWNRGRSPLHF	TRBJ1-6	TRBD1	.	TRBV27
TGTGCCAGCAGCCAAATACAGGGAGAAAGTGAAGCTTTCTTT	CASSQIQGESEAFF	TRBJ1-1	.	.	TRBV3-1/TRBV3-2
TGTGCCAGCAGCAAGGGACAAGAAGCTTTCTTT	CASSKGQEAFF	TRBJ1-1	.	.	TRBV7-6
TGTGCCAGCAGCCGGACATCCAGCTACGAGCAGTACTTC	CASSRTSSYEQYF	TRBJ2-7	.	.	TRBV5-4
TGTGCCAGCAGGCCCAACAGGGTCGAGACCCAGTACTTC	CASRPNRVETQYF	TRBJ2-5	.	.	TRBV12-3/TRBV12-4
TGCGCCAGCAGCCAAAACAGTTACCAAGAGACCCAGTACTTC	CASSQNSYQETQYF	TRBJ2-5	.	.	TRBV5-1
TGTGCCAGCAGTGAATGGCGGGGGCCAGGGGACCAAGAGACCCAGTACTTC	CASSEWRGPGDQETQYF	TRBJ2-5	.	.	TRBV25-1
TGTGCCAGCAGCTTGATTTTAGCGGGGGGGCTTAGGAATGAGCAGTTCTTC	CASSLILAGGLRNEQFF	TRBJ2-1	TRBD2	.	TRBV5-6
TGTGCCAGCAGCCTCCATGAGCTCTCCTACGAGCAGTACTTC	CASSLHELSYEQYF	TRBJ2-7	.	.	TRBV7-2
TGTGCCAGCAGCCCCTTAGCGGGGGGCGACAATGAGCAGTTCTTC	CASSPLAGGDNEQFF	TRBJ2-1	TRBD2	.	TRBV4-2
TGTGCCAGCAGCGAAAAGACTCAGGGGGAAGTTGCGCAAGAGACCCAGTACTTC	CASSEKTQGEVAQETQYF	TRBJ2-5	TRBD1	.	TRBV6-4
TGTGCCAGCAGTTTACTATCCCCTAAAATCACCTCTGGAAACACCATATATTTT	CASSLLSPKITSGNTIYF	TRBJ1-3	.	.	TRBV28
TGTGCCAGCAGCTCCTTTTTGACAGGGAGTAGCAATCAGCCCCAGCATTTT	CASSSFLTGSSNQPQHF	TRBJ1-5	TRBD1	.	TRBV5-6
TGTGCCAGCAGCTTAGCCCGGACAGGGAAAGATGGCTACACCTTC	CASSLARTGKDGYTF	TRBJ1-2	TRBD1	.	TRBV7-2
TGTGCCAGCAGTTACTCTCTAGCGGGAGCTCAAGAGACCCAGTACTTC	CASSYSLAGAQETQYF	TRBJ2-5	TRBD2	once	TRBV6-6
TGTGCCACCAGTGATTTATCATCCGGGACAGGGTGCTATGGCTACACCTTC	CATSDLSSGTGCYGYTF	TRBJ1-2	TRBD1	.	TRBV24-1
TGTGCCAGCAGCCAAGGCGGGCCCACCTACGAGCAGTACTTC	CASSQGGPTYEQYF	TRBJ2-7	.	.	TRBV5-4
TGTGCCAGCAGCGGGACAGGGGTTTCGAACACCGGGGAGCTGTTTTTT	CASSGTGVSNTGELFF	TRBJ2-2	TRBD1	.	TRBV2
TGTGCCAGCAGACCCACTCGGGACAAGAACACTGAAGCTTTCTTT	CASRPTRDKNTEAFF	TRBJ1-1	.	.	TRBV6-6
TGTGCCAGCAGCCAGGGGTACTATGGCTACACCTTC	CASSQGYYGYTF	TRBJ1-2	.	.	TRBV6-5
TGTGCCAGCAGCTTAGCCGGGTTCTCAAACACCGGGGAGCTGTTTTTT	CASSLAGFSNTGELFF	TRBJ2-2	.	.	TRBV13
TGTGCCAGCAGTCAACTAACCGGGACAGGGGACTACGAGCAGTACTTC	CASSQLTGTGDYEQYF	TRBJ2-7	TRBD1	.	TRBV28
TGCAGCGTGGGCCCGGGGTCTGGAAACACCATATATTTT	CSVGPGSGNTIYF	TRBJ1-3	.	few	TRBV29-1
TGTGCCAGCAGCCCCTCTGAACAGGTCTTACTCAGCTATGGCTACACCTTC	CASSPSEQVLLSYGYTF	TRBJ1-2	.	.	TRBV5-6
TGTGCCAGCTCACCATTGGCTAGCGGGGCAGAGACCCAGTACTTC	CASSPLASGAETQYF	TRBJ2-5	TRBD2	once	TRBV18
TGTGCCAGCAGCATAAGCCCGGATACGCAGTATTTT	CASSISPDTQYF	TRBJ2-3	.	.	TRBV27
TGTGCCAGCAGTGAAATAGACAGGAACACTGAAGCTTTCTTT	CASSEIDRNTEAFF	TRBJ1-1	.	.	TRBV6-1
TGTGCCAGCAGCTTAGCTGGCGGAGGGCGTACGCAGTATTTT	CASSLAGGGRTQYF	TRBJ2-3	.	.	TRBV7-2
TGCGCCAGCAGCCCCCCTAGCGGGGGGGCCTCCGGGGAGCTGTTTTTT	CASSPPSGGASGELFF	TRBJ2-2	TRBD2	.	TRBV4-1
TGTGCCAGCACCTGGGGCGGCTACGAGCAGTACTTC	CASTWGGYEQYF	TRBJ2-7	.	.	TRBV7-2
TGTGCCAGCAGCCCCGAAAGCCCCCGCCGACTAGCGGGATACAATGAGCAGTTCTTC	CASSPESPRRLAGYNEQFF	TRBJ2-1	TRBD2	.	TRBV14